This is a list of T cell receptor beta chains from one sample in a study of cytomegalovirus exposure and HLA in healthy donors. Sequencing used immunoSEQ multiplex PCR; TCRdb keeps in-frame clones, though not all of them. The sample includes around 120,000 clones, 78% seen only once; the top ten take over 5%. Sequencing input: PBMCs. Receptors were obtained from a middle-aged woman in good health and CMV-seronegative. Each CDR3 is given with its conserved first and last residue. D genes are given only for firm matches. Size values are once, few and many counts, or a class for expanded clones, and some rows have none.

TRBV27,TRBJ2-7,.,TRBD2,CASSRRAGTRLYEQYF,TGTGCCAGCAGCCGACGCGCCGGGACTAGGCTGTACGAGCAGTACTTC
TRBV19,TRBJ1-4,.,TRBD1,CASRGGTALNEKLFF,TGTGCCAGTAGGGGTGGGACAGCGCTTAATGAAAAACTGTTTTTT
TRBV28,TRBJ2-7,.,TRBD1,CASNLRTDRPLYEQYF,TGTGCCAGCAACCTGAGGACGGACAGGCCCCTTTACGAGCAGTACTTC
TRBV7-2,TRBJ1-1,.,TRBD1,CASSFSGGNTEAFF,TGTGCCAGCAGCTTTTCAGGGGGTAACACTGAAGCTTTCTTT
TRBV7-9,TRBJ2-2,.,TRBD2,CASSLRAGGPGELFF,TGTGCCAGCAGCTTAAGAGCGGGAGGGCCCGGGGAGCTGTTTTTT
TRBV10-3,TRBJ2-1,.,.,CAITSSDYNEQFF,TGTGCCATCACGTCTAGCGACTACAATGAGCAGTTCTTC
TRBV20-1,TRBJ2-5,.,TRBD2,CSVAGIETQYF,TGCAGTGTAGCGGGGATAGAGACCCAGTACTTC
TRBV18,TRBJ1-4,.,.,CASSSRGTRGEKLFF,TGTGCCAGCTCATCCCGCGGGACGCGGGGTGAAAAACTGTTTTTT
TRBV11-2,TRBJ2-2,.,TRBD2,CASSLTSGRVFPGELFF,TGTGCCAGCAGCTTAACTAGCGGGAGGGTTTTCCCCGGGGAGCTGTTTTTT
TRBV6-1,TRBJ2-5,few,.,CASTQQGPETQYF,TGTGCCAGCACCCAACAGGGACCGGAGACCCAGTACTTC
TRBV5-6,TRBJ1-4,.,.,CASSLFGDTTNEKLFF,TGTGCCAGCAGCTTGTTCGGGGACACAACTAATGAAAAACTGTTTTTT
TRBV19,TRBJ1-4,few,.,CASRDPGEDEKLFF,TGTGCCAGTAGAGACCCGGGGGAGGATGAAAAACTGTTTTTT
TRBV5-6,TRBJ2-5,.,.,CASSFPGTGETQYF,TGTGCCAGCAGCTTTCCCGGGACTGGAGAGACCCAGTACTTC
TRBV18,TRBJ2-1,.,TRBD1,CASSPVGTGTYEQFF,TGTGCCAGCTCACCCGTCGGGACAGGTACCTATGAGCAGTTCTTC
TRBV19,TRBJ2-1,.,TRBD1,CASSHDRDYNEQFF,TGTGCCAGTAGTCATGACAGGGATTACAATGAGCAGTTCTTC
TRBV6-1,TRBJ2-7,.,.,CASSEYPPPYEQYF,TGTGCCAGCAGTGAATATCCCCCCCCCTACGAGCAGTACTTC
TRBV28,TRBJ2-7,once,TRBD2,CASSLILAAQSQSYEQYF,TGTGCCAGCAGTTTGATCCTAGCGGCCCAATCACAGTCCTACGAGCAGTACTTC
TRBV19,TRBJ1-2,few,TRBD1,CASRKNRGTNYGYTF,TGTGCCAGCCGTAAAAACAGGGGGACTAACTATGGCTACACCTTC
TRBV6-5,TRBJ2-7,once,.,CASSYGQGSYEQYF,TGTGCCAGCAGTTATGGGCAGGGATCCTACGAGCAGTACTTC
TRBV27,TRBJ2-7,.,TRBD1,CASSLVGTGLSYEQYF,TGTGCCAGCAGTTTGGTCGGGACAGGGCTTTCTTACGAGCAGTACTTC
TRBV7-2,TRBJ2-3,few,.,CASSLAGTRTDTQYF,TGTGCCAGCAGCTTAGCCGGGACTCGCACAGATACGCAGTATTTT
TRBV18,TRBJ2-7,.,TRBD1,CASSPAGTGHYEQYF,TGTGCCAGCTCCCCAGCCGGGACAGGGCACTACGAGCAGTACTTC
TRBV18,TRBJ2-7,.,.,CASSLPQGYEQYF,TGTGCCAGCTCACTACCGCAGGGGTACGAGCAGTACTTC
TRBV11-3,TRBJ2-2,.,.,CASSFGQNTGELFF,TGTGCCAGCAGCTTTGGGCAGAACACCGGGGAGCTGTTTTTT
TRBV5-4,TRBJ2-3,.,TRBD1,CASSIRTGVNRDTQYF,TGTGCCAGCAGCATCAGGACAGGGGTTAATAGGGATACGCAGTATTTT
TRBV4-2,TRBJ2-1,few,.,CASSQDAASSYNEQFF,TGTGCCAGCAGCCAAGATGCGGCAAGCTCCTACAATGAGCAGTTCTTC
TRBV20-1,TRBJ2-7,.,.,CSASLYEQYF,TGCAGTGCTAGCCTCTACGAGCAGTACTTC
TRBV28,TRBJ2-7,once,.,CAGSGDSGEQYF,TGTGCCGGTTCGGGGGATTCTGGCGAGCAGTACTTC
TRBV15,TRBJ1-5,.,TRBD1,CATSSFSGTGNQPQHF,TGTGCCACCAGCAGCTTCTCCGGGACAGGGAATCAGCCCCAGCATTTT
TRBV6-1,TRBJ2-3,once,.,CASSPRQINTDTQYF,TGTGCCAGCAGTCCCCGCCAGATAAACACAGATACGCAGTATTTT
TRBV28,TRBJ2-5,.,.,CASSPPGLPSIETQYF,TGTGCCAGCAGTCCGCCGGGACTCCCTAGCATAGAGACCCAGTACTTC
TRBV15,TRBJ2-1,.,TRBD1,CATSRVQGASIEQFF,TGTGCCACCAGCAGAGTCCAGGGGGCCAGCATTGAGCAGTTCTTC
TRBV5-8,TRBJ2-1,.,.,CASSLRGPKYDEQFF,TGTGCCAGCAGCTTAAGGGGCCCCAAGTACGATGAGCAGTTCTTC
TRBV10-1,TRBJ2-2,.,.,CASSESVVTGELFF,TGCGCCAGCAGTGAGTCCGTGGTGACTGGGGAGCTGTTTTTT
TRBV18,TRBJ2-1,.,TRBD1,CASSPPIVQGAEQFF,TGTGCCAGCTCACCACCGATTGTCCAGGGGGCTGAGCAGTTCTTC
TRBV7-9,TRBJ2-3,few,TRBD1,CASSPGTGLTDTQYF,TGTGCCAGCAGCCCTGGGACAGGACTCACAGATACGCAGTATTTT
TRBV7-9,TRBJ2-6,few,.,CASSSPEHRSGANVLTF,TGTGCCAGCAGCTCCCCCGAGCACCGCTCTGGGGCCAACGTCCTGACTTTC
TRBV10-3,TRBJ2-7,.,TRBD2,CAIRGTSGAYEQYF,TGTGCCATCCGGGGGACTAGCGGCGCCTACGAGCAGTACTTC
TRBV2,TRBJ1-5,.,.,CATSAQIPYGTDDQPQHF,TGTGCCACCTCAGCCCAGATACCCTATGGAACAGATGATCAGCCCCAGCATTTT
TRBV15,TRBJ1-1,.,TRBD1,CATSGTGRGTEAFF,TGTGCCACCAGCGGGACAGGGCGGGGCACTGAAGCTTTCTTT
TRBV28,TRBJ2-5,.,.,CASSLGSQETQYF,TGTGCCAGCAGTTTAGGCAGTCAAGAGACCCAGTACTTC
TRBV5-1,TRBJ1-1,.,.,CASSLQGGGTEAFF,TGCGCCAGCAGCTTACAGGGTGGGGGAACTGAAGCTTTCTTT
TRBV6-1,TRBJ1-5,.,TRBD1,CASSVQGAPNQPQHF,TGTGCCAGCAGTGTTCAGGGGGCCCCCAATCAGCCCCAGCATTTT
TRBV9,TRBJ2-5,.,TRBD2,CASSLGGGGSTETQYF,TGTGCCAGCAGCCTCGGGGGGGGCGGGAGCACAGAGACCCAGTACTTC
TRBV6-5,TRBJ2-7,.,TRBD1,CASSYWTGAYEQYF,TGTGCCAGCAGTTACTGGACAGGGGCCTACGAGCAGTACTTC
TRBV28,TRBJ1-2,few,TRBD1,CASNRGYGYTF,TGTGCCAGCAACAGGGGCTATGGCTACACCTTC
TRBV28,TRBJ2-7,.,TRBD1,CASIHGDRGHEQYF,TGTGCCAGCATCCATGGGGACAGGGGCCACGAGCAGTACTTC
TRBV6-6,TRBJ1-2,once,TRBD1,CASSQHRGGDGYTF,TGTGCCAGCAGTCAACACAGGGGTGGTGATGGCTACACCTTC
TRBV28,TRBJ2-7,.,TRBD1,CASRGQGNSYEQYF,TGTGCCAGCCGGGGACAGGGTAACTCGTACGAGCAGTACTTC
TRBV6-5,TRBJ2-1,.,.,CASSYDRITLRNEQFF,TGTGCCAGCAGTTACGACAGGATTACCCTTCGCAATGAGCAGTTCTTC
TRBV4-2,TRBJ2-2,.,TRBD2,CASTSGRLTGELFF,TGTGCCAGCACTAGCGGGAGGTTAACCGGGGAGCTGTTTTTT
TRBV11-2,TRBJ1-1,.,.,CASSLRQGPLNTEAFF,TGTGCCAGCAGCTTACGGCAGGGCCCATTGAACACTGAAGCTTTCTTT
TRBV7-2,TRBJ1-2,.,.,CASSSQGNYGYTF,TGTGCCAGCAGCTCACAGGGAAACTATGGCTACACCTTC
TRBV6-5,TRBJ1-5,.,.,CASRAQGGIVPQHF,TGTGCCAGCAGGGCCCAGGGCGGGATTGTGCCCCAGCATTTT